This T cell receptor beta chain was captured in a study of graft-versus-host responses after intestinal transplantation. Study-wide context: Anti-thymocyte globulin induction was given to all recipients, followed by tacrolimus and steroids for three to four years. Notes on the study in general: Association was observed between peak circulating GvH clone levels and early post-transplant HvG declines.

Germline lookup yields CDR1 LGHNA and CDR2 YNFKEQ. This CDR3 region has 16 residues. Trimming cost V 4 bases and J 1 base, with 16 bases left between them. Clones were read by immunoSEQ multiplex PCR, and TCRdb kept only the in-frame ones, dropping some. The table shows over 100,000 clones, with approximately 94% occurring only once. In regard to this clone: Its specificity is not known.

The source was unstimulated CD4+ T cells sorted from spleen or lymph node cells, collected before transplant. The clonotype originates from a human donor who was the organ donor for an intestinal transplant. The chain combines TRBV4-2 with TRBJ1-1; tentative D call: TRBD1 (5 bases). In DNA form, the CDR3 reads TGTGCCAGCAGCCCCGGCCAGGGATTACCGAACACTGAAGCTTTCTTT. Its translation: CASSPGQGLPNTEAFF.